The 5 T cell receptor beta chains given below trace back to one sample, sequenced in a study of blood T cell repertoires in COVID-19. Clones were sequenced by immunoSEQ multiplex PCR, and TCRdb holds only the in-frame ones, with some missing. Found here are roughly 400,000 clones, roughly 84% of them singletons; the top ten hold 1.4% to 1.5%. Sequencing was performed on PBMCs or T cells enriched from blood (not recorded which). The receptors were sampled from a woman younger than 30 who had been exposed to COVID-19.

The chain joins TRBV28 to TRBJ2-1; 8 bases are a match to TRBD2. The CDR3 covers 13 residues. Germline loops: CDR1 MDHEN, CDR2 SYDVKM. After removal of 8 bases from V and 9 bases from J, the junction contained 9 bases not matched to a gene. In nucleotides, the CDR3 is TGTGCCAGCTCAACGGGGGGGCTCACTGAGCAGTTCTTC. This codes for CASSTGGLTEQFF.

The rearrangement links TRBV5-8 to TRBJ2-3; 11 bases match TRBD1. The CDR3 has 17 residues. V shed 4 bases, J shed 3 bases, and the junction held 10 bases outside the gene matches. CDR1 SGHTS and CDR2 YDEGEE come from the germline V gene. CDR3 in amino acids: CASSPGQGGMGTDTQYF. The CDR3 DNA sequence: TGTGCCAGCAGCCCGGGACAGGGGGGCATGGGGACAGATACGCAGTATTTT.

In this sample, this clone turned up a few times. This chain joins TRBV30 and TRBJ1-6; unclear D gene. Germline values: CDR1 GTSNPN, CDR2 SVGIG (reference sequence). The CDR3 has 13 residues. V was clipped by 5 bases and J by 4 bases, with 9 bases between them. CDR3 sequence: CAWGRAYNSPLHF. The CDR3 DNA sequence: TGTGCCTGGGGCCGCGCTTATAATTCACCCCTCCACTTT.

The V and J genes are TRBV24-1 and TRBJ1-2; D not resolved. The CDR3 runs to 14 residues. Germline V lookup: CDR1 KGHDR, CDR2 SFDVKD. V was pared by 2 bases and J by 4 bases, with 10 bases between. This CDR3 reads CATSDWEGSYGYTF. As DNA, the CDR3 is TGTGCCACCAGTGATTGGGAAGGGAGCTATGGCTACACCTTC.

The gene calls are TRBV29-1 and TRBJ1-2; the D is unclear. Looked up from germline, CDR1 is SQVTM and CDR2 is ANQGSEA. V was cut by 5 bases and J by 4 bases, with 14 bases left in between. The CDR3 length is 13 residues. This CDR3 reads CSVTSDGVYGYTF. CDR3 bases: TGCAGCGTTACGTCAGACGGGGTCTATGGCTACACCTTC.